This record covers a single T cell receptor beta chain. Its antigen is undetermined. This entry comes from a study of metastatic and nonmetastatic thyroid tumors. Patients underwent thyroid surgery, and none had received any treatment before it. Study conclusions and caveats: Reportedly, malignant thyroid tumors had significantly higher TCR beta diversity than benign nodules, in blood and tumor.

This CDR3 comprises 16 residues. The V gene end was trimmed by 4 bases and the J gene end by 13 bases; junction bases not matched to a gene: 21. Germline V gives CDR1 MNHNS, CDR2 SASEGT. As originally analysed: Building a distant-metastasis classifier for papillary thyroid cancer drew on CDR3 differences across clinicopathological groups. TCRdb re-called clones via MiXCR from the PCR reads. The V and J calls here are based on TCRdb, not the publication. Here the sample spans roughly 58,000 clones, just over 4% being singletons. The gene calls are TRBV6-1 and TRBJ2-7; TRBD1 aligns across 8 bases. This TCR was recovered from a female donor with papillary thyroid cancer or a benign thyroid nodule (not recorded which). Some clones in this sample may be carry-over from other donors' samples. Sequencing used blood. The CDR3 nucleotides read TGTGCCAGCAGTGTTTACGGACAGGGTCAGGACTACGGGCATTACTTC. Translation: CASSVYGQGQDYGHYF.